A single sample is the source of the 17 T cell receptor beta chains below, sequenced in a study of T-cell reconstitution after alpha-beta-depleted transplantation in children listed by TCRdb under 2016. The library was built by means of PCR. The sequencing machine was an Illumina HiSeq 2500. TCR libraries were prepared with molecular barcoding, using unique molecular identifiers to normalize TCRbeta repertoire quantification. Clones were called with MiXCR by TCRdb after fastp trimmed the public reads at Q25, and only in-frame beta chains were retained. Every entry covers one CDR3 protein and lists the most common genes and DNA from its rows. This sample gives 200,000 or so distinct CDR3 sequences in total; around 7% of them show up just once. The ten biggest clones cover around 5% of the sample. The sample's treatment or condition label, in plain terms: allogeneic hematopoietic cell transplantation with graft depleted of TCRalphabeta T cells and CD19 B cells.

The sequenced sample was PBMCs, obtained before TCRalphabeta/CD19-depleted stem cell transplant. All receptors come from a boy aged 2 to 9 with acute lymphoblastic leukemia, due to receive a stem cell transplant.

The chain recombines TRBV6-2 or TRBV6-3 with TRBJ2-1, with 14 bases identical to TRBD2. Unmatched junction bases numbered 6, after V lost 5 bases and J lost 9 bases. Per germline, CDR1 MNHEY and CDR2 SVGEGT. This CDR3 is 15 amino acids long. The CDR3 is CASSAGLAGVTEQFF. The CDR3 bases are TGTGCCAGCAGTGCGGGACTAGCGGGAGTGACTGAGCAGTTCTTC.

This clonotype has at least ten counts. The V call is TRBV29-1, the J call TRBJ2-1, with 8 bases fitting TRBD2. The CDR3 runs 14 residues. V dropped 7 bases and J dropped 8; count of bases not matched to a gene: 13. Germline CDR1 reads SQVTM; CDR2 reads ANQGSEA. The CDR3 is CSALGLDRIDEQFF. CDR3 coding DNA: TGCAGCGCTTTGGGACTAGACCGGATCGATGAGCAGTTCTTC.

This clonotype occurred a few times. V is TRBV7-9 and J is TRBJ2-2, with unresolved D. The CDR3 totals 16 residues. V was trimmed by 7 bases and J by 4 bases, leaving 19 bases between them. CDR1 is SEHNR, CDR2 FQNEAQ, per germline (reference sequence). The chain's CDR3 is CASIKASRVGTGELFF. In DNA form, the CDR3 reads TGTGCCAGCATCAAAGCGTCGCGAGTGGGCACCGGGGAGCTGTTTTTT.

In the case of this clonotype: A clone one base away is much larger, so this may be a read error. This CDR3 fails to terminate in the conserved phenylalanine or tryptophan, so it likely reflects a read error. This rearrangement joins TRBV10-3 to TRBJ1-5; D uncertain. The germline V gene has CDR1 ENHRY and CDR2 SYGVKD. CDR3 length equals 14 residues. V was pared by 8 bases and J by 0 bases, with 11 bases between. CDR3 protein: CAIQPGDSNQPQHC. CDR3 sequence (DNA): TGTGCCATCCAACCTGGGGATAGCAATCAGCCCCAGCATTGT.

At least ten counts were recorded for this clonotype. CDR3 DNA: TGCAGTGCCCTGAACTACGAGCAGTACTTC. It yields the protein CSALNYEQYF. This sequence joins TRBV20-1 and TRBJ2-7; D remains ambiguous. The ends were cut back, 6 bases at V and 3 bases at J, with 6 bases in the middle. CDR1 is DFQATT and CDR2 is SNEGSKA in the germline V gene (reference sequence). CDR3 size: 10 residues.

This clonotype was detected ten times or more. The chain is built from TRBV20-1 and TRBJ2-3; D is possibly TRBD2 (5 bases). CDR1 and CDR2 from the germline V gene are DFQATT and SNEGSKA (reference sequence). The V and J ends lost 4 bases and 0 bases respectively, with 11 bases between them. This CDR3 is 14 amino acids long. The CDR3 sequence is CSAIGLISTDTQYF. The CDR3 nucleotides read TGCAGTGCTATCGGACTTATAAGCACAGATACGCAGTATTTT.

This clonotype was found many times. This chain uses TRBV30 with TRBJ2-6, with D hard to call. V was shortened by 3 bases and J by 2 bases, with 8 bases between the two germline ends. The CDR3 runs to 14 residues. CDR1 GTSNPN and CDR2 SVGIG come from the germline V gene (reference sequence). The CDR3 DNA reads TGTGCCTGGAGAGGGCGTCCTGGGGCCAACGTCCTGACTTTC. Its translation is CAWRGRPGANVLTF.

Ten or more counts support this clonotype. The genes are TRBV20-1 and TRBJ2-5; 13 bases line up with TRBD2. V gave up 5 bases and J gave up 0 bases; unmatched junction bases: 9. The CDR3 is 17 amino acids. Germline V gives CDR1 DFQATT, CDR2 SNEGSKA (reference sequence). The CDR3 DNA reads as TGCAGTGCTCCCGGACTAGCGGGAGAAAAGTACCAAGAGACCCAGTACTTC. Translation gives CSAPGLAGEKYQETQYF.

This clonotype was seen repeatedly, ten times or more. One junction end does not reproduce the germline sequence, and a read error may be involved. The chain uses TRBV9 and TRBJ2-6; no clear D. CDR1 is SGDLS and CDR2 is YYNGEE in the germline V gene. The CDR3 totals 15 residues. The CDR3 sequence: CASSVGGSGANVLTF. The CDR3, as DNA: TGTGCCAGCAGCGTAGGGGGTTCTGGCGCCAACGTCCTGACTTTC. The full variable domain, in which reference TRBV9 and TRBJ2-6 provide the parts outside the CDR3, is DSGVTQTPKHLITATGQRVTLRCSPRSGDLSVYWYQQSLDQGLQFLIQYYNGEERAKGNILERFSAQQFPDLHSELNLSSLELGDSALYFCASSVGGSGANVLTFGAGSRLTVL.

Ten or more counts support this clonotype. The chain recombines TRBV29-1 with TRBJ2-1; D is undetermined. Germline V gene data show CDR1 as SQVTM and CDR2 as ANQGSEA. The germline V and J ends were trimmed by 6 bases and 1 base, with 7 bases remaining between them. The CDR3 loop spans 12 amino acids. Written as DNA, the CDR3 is TGCAGCGTGAGGAGTTCCTACAATGAGCAGTTCTTC. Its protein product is CSVRSSYNEQFF.

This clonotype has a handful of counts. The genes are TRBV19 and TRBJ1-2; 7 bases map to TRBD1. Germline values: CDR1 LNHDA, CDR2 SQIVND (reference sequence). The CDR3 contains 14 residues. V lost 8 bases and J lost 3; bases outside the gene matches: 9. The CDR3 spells CASAPTGTDYGYTF. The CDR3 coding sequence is TGTGCCAGTGCACCAACTGGGACAGACTATGGCTACACCTTC.

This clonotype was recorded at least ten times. The CDR3 region is CSVASGSRGDTQYF. The CDR3 DNA is TGCAGCGTTGCAAGCGGGAGTCGGGGAGATACGCAGTATTTT. The chain is built from TRBV29-1 and TRBJ2-3, with 8 bases fitting TRBD2. Trimming cost V 4 bases and J 5 bases; bases outside gene matches: 8. CDR3 length equals 14 residues. The germline gives CDR1 SQVTM, CDR2 ANQGSEA.

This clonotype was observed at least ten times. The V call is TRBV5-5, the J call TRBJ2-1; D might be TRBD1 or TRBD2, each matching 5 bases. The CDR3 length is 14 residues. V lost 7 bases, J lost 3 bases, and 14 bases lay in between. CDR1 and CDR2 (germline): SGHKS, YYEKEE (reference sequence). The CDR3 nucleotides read TGTGCCAGCGACTACACAGGAAACTACAATGAGCAGTTCTTC. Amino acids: CASDYTGNYNEQFF.

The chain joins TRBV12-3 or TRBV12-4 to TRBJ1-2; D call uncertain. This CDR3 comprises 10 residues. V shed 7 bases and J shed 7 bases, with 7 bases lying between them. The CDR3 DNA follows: TGTGCCAGCATCATCCGTGGCTACACCTTC. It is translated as CASIIRGYTF.

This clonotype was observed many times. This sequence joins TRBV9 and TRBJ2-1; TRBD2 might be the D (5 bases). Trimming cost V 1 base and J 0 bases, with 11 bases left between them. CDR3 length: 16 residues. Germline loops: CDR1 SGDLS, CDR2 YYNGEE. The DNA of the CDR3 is TGTGCCAGCAGCGTACGGCGGGCGCTCTCCTACAATGAGCAGTTCTTC. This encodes CASSVRRALSYNEQFF.

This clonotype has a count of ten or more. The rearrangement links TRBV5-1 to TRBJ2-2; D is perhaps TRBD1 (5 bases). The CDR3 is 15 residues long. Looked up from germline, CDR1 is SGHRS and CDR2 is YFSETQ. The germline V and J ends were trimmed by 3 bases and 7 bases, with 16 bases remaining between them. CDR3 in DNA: TGCGCCAGCAGCTCATGGACACGTCAGGGCGGGGAGCTGTTTTTT. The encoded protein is CASSSWTRQGGELFF.

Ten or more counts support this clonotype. This CDR3 reads CASSLDYPDEQFF. As DNA, the CDR3 is TGTGCCAGCAGCTTAGACTACCCGGATGAGCAGTTCTTC. The V and J genes are TRBV7-8 and TRBJ2-1; D gene uncertain. With 1 base removed from V and 8 bases from J, the gap between germline ends came to 9 bases. Germline values: CDR1 SGHVS, CDR2 FQNEAQ. The CDR3 consists of 13 residues.